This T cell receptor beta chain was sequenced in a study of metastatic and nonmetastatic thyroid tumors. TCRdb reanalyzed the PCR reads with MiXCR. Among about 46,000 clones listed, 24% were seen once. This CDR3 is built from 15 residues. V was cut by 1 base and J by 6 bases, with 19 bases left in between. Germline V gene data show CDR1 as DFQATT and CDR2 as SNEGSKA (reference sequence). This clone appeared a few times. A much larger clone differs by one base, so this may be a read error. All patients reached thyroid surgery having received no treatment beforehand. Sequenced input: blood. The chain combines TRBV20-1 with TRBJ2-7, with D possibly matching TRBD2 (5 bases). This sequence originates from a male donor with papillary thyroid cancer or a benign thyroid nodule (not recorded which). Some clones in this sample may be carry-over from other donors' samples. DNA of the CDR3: TGCAGTGCTAGAGCGCGTGGCGAGGGCCTCCTCGAGCAGTACTTC. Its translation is CSARARGEGLLEQYF.